In this sample, the clone carrying this TCR beta chain turned up a few times. CDR3 regions of TCR beta were amplified from RNA transcripts. RT-PCR was first run with HTBI primers, then multiplex PCR in a second round. TCRdb reanalysed the multiplex PCR reads using MiXCR and keeps one entry per CDR3 protein. Here the sample spans hundreds of thousands of distinct CDR3 sequences, 22% being singletons. These data are taken from a study of Graves' ophthalmopathy and Graves' hyperthyroidism. Hyperthyroidism showing no ophthalmopathy within 18 months of follow-up was stable. Establishment of the diagnosis relied upon clinical symptoms, serum thyroxine, TRAb, thyroid ultrasound and orbital computed tomography. The sample comprised peripheral blood. This receptor was taken from a woman aged 18-35 years with stable Graves' hyperthyroidism. Some clones in this sample may be carry-over from other donors' samples.

CDR3 sequence reads: CASSLSLQGNTEAFF. CDR3 DNA: TGTGCCAGCAGTTTATCTCTCCAGGGAAACACTGAAGCTTTCTTT. This chain connects TRBV12-3 or TRBV12-4 to TRBJ1-1, with D possibly TRBD1 on 5 matching bases. The CDR3 spans 15 residues. Trimming left V 2 bases short and J 2 bases short, with 12 bases between.